These T cell receptor beta chains were read from a single sample in a study of blood T cell repertoires in COVID-19. The table came from immunoSEQ multiplex PCR; TCRdb's copy has only in-frame clones and leaves some out. The table has over 110,000 clones, 84% seen once. Sequencing was done on a sample of PBMCs or T cells enriched from blood (not recorded which). All receptors come from a man aged 40-55 years with acute COVID-19. Each CDR3 is given with its conserved first and last residue. Fields, in order: clone size, J gene, D gene, V gene, CDR3 DNA, CDR3 protein. D genes are given only for firm matches. Not every row has a clone size; where given, it reads once, few, many or a size class.

few TRBJ1-6 TRBD1 TRBV5-6 TGTGCCAGCAGCTTGTGGGACAGCTATTCACCCCTCCACTTT CASSLWDSYSPLHF
NA TRBJ1-2 NA TRBV30 TGTGCCTGGAGAAGAGGGGGCTATGGCTACACCTTC CAWRRGGYGYTF
NA TRBJ1-5 TRBD1 TRBV11-2 TGTGCCAGCAGCCCCGGGACAGGCCCCAATCAGCCCCAGCATTTT CASSPGTGPNQPQHF
few TRBJ1-5 NA TRBV28 TGTGCCAGCAGTTTGGGAGGGATGGGCAATCAGCCCCAGCATTTT CASSLGGMGNQPQHF
few TRBJ1-2 NA TRBV19 TGTGCCAGTAGCATTTCTACTTGGGGCTACACCTTC CASSISTWGYTF
NA TRBJ2-2 NA TRBV15 TGTGCCACCAGCAGAGATTCGGGGAACACCGGGGAGCTGTTTTTT CATSRDSGNTGELFF
NA TRBJ2-7 TRBD2 TRBV5-1 TGCGCCAGCAGCTTGGGGCTAGCGGGCTCCTACGAGCAGTACTTC CASSLGLAGSYEQYF
NA TRBJ1-6 NA TRBV10-3 TGTGCCATCAGTGGCCACAGAGAAGATTCACCCCTCCACTTT CAISGHREDSPLHF
NA TRBJ1-2 NA TRBV30 TGTGCCTGGAATACAGCCTATGGCTACACCTTC CAWNTAYGYTF
NA TRBJ2-5 NA TRBV6-5 TGTGCCAGCAGACCCGACACTCAACCGTACGAGACCCAGTACTTC CASRPDTQPYETQYF
NA TRBJ1-5 NA TRBV9 TGTGCCAGCAGCCCTTGGGGGGATCAGCCCCAGCATTTT CASSPWGDQPQHF
NA TRBJ1-3 TRBD1 TRBV7-2 TGTGCCAGCAGCCCAATAGGGACAGGGTATCTCTCTGGAAACACCATATATTTT CASSPIGTGYLSGNTIYF
NA TRBJ2-2 NA TRBV12-3/TRBV12-4 TGTGCCAGCAGGCCGAGTCGGACCGGGGAGCTGTTTTTT CASRPSRTGELFF
NA TRBJ1-5 NA TRBV28 TGTGCCAGCAGTTTTGACGCGGAGAATCAGCCCCAGCATTTT CASSFDAENQPQHF
NA TRBJ1-2 TRBD1 TRBV5-1 TGCGCCAGCAGCTCCGAATCGGACAGGGCGGGAGGCTACACCTTC CASSSESDRAGGYTF
NA TRBJ2-1 NA TRBV4-3 TGCGCCAGCAGCCAAGATACAGCGACGCGGGGCCCATATGAGCAGTTCTTC CASSQDTATRGPYEQFF
NA TRBJ2-3 TRBD2 TRBV5-1 TGCGCCAGCAGCTCCGGACTAGCGGGAGGGCCGGGCACAGATACGCAGTATTTT CASSSGLAGGPGTDTQYF
NA TRBJ2-7 TRBD2 TRBV5-1 TGCGCCAGCAGCTTGGAGGGCCCTAGCGGGAGCTCCTACGAGCAGTACTTC CASSLEGPSGSSYEQYF
NA TRBJ2-5 TRBD1 TRBV3-1/TRBV3-2 TGTGCCAGCAGCCGAGGACAGGGGGCGGCTAAGACCCAGTACTTC CASSRGQGAAKTQYF
NA TRBJ2-1 TRBD2 TRBV4-2 TGTGCCAGCAGCCAACTAATTCCGGGACTAGCCAAAGCAAGTGAGCAGTTCTTC CASSQLIPGLAKASEQFF
NA TRBJ2-7 TRBD1 TRBV19 TGTGCCAGTAGTATAGATGGGACCGGGACAGGGTCGCGCGAGCAGTACTTC CASSIDGTGTGSREQYF
NA TRBJ1-5 NA TRBV5-1 TGCGCCAGCAGCTCTACGGGAGAACAGCCCCAGCATTTT CASSSTGEQPQHF
NA TRBJ1-2 TRBD1 TRBV7-9 TGTGCCAGCAGGCGCGACAGGGATGATTACTATGGCTACACCTTC CASRRDRDDYYGYTF
NA TRBJ2-1 TRBD2 TRBV28 TGTGCCAGCAGTCCGAGCGGGGGTGCCTACAATGAGCAGTTCTTC CASSPSGGAYNEQFF
NA TRBJ1-5 TRBD1 TRBV7-8 TGTGCCAGCAGCACCCAAGGACAGGGTAACCAGCATTTT CASSTQGQGNQHF
once TRBJ1-5 NA TRBV7-9 TGTGCCAGCAGCTTACCGGGAACGAGTCAGCCCCAGCATTTT CASSLPGTSQPQHF
once TRBJ2-5 NA TRBV9 TGTGCCAGCAGCGTAGACGGGAGAGGGAAGACCCAGTACTTC CASSVDGRGKTQYF
NA TRBJ2-3 NA TRBV7-6 TGTGCCAGCAGCTTATCTCCCGGGGTAACGCAGTATTTT CASSLSPGVTQYF
NA TRBJ1-1 NA TRBV28 TGTGCCAGCAGTTTAGGCAGGGGAGAAGCTTTCTTT CASSLGRGEAFF
once TRBJ2-1 TRBD2 TRBV11-3 TGTGCCAGCAGCCCAAGCGGGGATTCCTACAATGAGCAGTTCTTC CASSPSGDSYNEQFF
NA TRBJ1-6 TRBD1 TRBV7-9 TGTGCCAGCAGCCGACCAGGGGGCTTGGGTAATTCACCCCTCCACTTT CASSRPGGLGNSPLHF
NA TRBJ2-1 NA TRBV3-1/TRBV3-2 TGTGCCAGCAGCGCCCCCCAGCGGCGATATGAAGGTGAGCAGTTCTTC CASSAPQRRYEGEQFF
NA TRBJ2-2 TRBD2 TRBV4-3 TGCGCCAGCCGCACAGGACTAGGGGCGAACACCGGGGAGCTGTTTTTT CASRTGLGANTGELFF
NA TRBJ2-7 NA TRBV27 TGTGCCAGCAGTTTAACAAAGGGGCTAGCGAACTTCTACGAGCAGTACTTC CASSLTKGLANFYEQYF
NA TRBJ2-1 TRBD2 TRBV6-2/TRBV6-3 TGTGCCAGCAGTTACTCGATTTGGATGAGGCGGGAGGGTGATAATGAGCAGTTCTTC CASSYSIWMRREGDNEQFF
few TRBJ2-7 NA TRBV10-2 TGCGCCAGCACCAAGCGACAGGGACTCTCCTACGAGCAGTACTTC CASTKRQGLSYEQYF
few TRBJ1-6 TRBD1 TRBV5-6 TGTGCCAGCAGCTCGGACAGGGGGTATTCACCCCTCCACTTT CASSSDRGYSPLHF
NA TRBJ2-1 TRBD1 TRBV30 TGTGCCTGGAGTGGCGGGACAGGGGGGGGAGGGCTTTCCTACAATGAGCAGTTCTTC CAWSGGTGGGGLSYNEQFF
NA TRBJ1-4 NA TRBV10-3 TGTGCCATCAGTGGTGGCAGCTCCGACTTGGCTAATGAAAAACTGTTTTTT CAISGGSSDLANEKLFF
NA TRBJ1-1 NA TRBV11-2 TGTGCCAGCAGCTTAGAGGCCACTGAAGCTTTCTTT CASSLEATEAFF
NA TRBJ2-2 NA TRBV28 TGTGCCAGCAGTTTGGGGGCTGGGGAGCTGTTTTTT CASSLGAGELFF